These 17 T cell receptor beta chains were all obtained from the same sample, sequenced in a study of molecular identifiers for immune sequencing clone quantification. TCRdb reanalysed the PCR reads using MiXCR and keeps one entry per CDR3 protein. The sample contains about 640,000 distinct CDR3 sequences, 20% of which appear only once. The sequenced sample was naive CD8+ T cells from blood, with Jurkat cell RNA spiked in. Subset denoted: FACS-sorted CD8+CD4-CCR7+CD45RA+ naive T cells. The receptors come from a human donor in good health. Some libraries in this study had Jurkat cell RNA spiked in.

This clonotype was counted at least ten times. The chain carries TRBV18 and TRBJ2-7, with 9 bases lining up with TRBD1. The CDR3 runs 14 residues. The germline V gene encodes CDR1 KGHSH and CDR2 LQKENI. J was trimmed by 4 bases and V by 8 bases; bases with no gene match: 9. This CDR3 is CASSSGQGIYEQYF. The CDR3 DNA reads TGTGCCAGCAGTTCGGGACAGGGCATATACGAGCAGTACTTC.

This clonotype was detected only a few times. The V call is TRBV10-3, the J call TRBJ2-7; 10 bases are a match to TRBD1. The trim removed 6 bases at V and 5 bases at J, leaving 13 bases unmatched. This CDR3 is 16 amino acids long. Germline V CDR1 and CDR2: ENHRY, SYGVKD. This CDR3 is CAISFIPGQGIHEQYF. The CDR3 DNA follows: TGTGCCATCAGCTTTATACCGGGACAGGGGATCCACGAGCAGTACTTC.

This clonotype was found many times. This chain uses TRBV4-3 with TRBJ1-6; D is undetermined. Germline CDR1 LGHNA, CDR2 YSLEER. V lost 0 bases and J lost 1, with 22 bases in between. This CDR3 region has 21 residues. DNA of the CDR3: TGCGCCAGCAGCCAAGATGCCGAGGGTGTCATGCGTAGGTCCTATAATTCACCCCTCCACTTT. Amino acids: CASSQDAEGVMRRSYNSPLHF.

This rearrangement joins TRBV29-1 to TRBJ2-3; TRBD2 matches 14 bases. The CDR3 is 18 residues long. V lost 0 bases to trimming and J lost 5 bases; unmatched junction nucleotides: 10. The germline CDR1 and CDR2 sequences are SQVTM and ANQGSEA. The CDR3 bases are TGCAGCGTTGAAGATCAAGGACTAGCGGGGGGCGGGGTAGATACGCAGTATTTT. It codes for CSVEDQGLAGGGVDTQYF.

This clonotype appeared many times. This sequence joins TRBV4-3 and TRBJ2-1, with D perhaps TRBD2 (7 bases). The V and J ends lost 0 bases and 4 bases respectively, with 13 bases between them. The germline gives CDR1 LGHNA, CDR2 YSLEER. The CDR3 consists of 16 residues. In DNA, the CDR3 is TGCGCCAGCAGCCAAGATACAGGGAGGGCTTACAATGAGCAGTTCTTC. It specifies CASSQDTGRAYNEQFF.

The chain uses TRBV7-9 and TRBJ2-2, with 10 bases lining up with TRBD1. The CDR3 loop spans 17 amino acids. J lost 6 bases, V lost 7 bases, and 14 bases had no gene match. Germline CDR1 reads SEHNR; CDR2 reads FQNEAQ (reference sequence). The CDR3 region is CASIDAGGQGVAGELFF. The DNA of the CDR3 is TGTGCCAGCATAGACGCTGGTGGACAGGGGGTGGCCGGGGAGCTGTTTTTT. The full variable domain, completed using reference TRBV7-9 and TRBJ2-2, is DTGVSQNPRHKITKRGQNVTFRCDPISEHNRLYWYRQTLGQGPEFLTYFQNEAQLEKSRLLSDRFSAERPKGSFSTLEIQRTEQGDSAMYLCASIDAGGQGVAGELFFGEGSRLTVL.

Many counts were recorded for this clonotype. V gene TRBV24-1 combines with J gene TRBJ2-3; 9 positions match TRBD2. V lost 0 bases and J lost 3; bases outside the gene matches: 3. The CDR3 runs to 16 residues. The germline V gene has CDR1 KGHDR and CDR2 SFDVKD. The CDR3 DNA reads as TGTGCCACCAGTGATTTGTCTAGCGGGAAGACAGATACGCAGTATTTT. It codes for CATSDLSSGKTDTQYF.

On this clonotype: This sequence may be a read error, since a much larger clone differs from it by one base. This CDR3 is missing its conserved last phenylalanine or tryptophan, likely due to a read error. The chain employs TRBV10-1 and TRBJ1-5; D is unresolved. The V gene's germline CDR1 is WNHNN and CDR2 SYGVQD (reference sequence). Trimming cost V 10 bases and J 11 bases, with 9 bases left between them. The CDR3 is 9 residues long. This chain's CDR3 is CATGMSQHL. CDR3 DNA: TGCGCCACCGGTATGTCCCAGCATTTG.

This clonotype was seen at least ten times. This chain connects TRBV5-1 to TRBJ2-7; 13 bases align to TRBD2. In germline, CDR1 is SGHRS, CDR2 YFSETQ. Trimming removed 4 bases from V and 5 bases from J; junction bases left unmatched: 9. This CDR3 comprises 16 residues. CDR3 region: CASSPSWTSGGHEQYF. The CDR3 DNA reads TGCGCCAGCAGCCCCTCCTGGACTAGCGGGGGTCACGAGCAGTACTTC.

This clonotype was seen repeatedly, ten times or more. CDR3 in amino acids: CASSEFFRTAAKNIQYF. For the CDR3, the DNA is TGTGCCAGCAGTGAATTTTTCAGGACAGCTGCCAAAAACATTCAGTACTTC. The chain uses TRBV25-1 and TRBJ2-4, with a possible D match to TRBD1 (6 bases). In germline, CDR1 is MGHDK, CDR2 SYGVNS. The CDR3 is 17 residues long. Trimming pared 1 base from V and 1 base from J, leaving 14 bases between.

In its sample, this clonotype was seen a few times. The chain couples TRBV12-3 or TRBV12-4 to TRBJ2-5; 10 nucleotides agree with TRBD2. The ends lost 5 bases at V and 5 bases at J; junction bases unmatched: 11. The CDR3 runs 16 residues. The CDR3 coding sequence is TGTGCCAGCAGTCTCGCCCCCCTAGCGGGGGATGAGACCCAGTACTTC. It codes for CASSLAPLAGDETQYF.

The CDR3 DNA follows: TGTGCCAGCAGCTACCGGGACCCTCCGTCCGGGGAGCTGTTTTTT. Translating gives CASSYRDPPSGELFF. This chain joins TRBV5-8 and TRBJ2-2; D may correspond to TRBD1 or TRBD2 (5 bases each). The V and J ends lost 3 bases and 6 bases respectively, with 15 bases between them. The CDR3 covers 15 residues. CDR1 SGHTS and CDR2 YDEGEE come from the germline V gene.

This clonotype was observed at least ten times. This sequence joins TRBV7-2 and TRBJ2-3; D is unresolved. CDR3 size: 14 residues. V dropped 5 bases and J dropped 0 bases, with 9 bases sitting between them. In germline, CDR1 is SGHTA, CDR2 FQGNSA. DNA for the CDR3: TGTGCCAGCAGCCAACTGACTAGCACAGATACGCAGTATTTT. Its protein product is CASSQLTSTDTQYF.

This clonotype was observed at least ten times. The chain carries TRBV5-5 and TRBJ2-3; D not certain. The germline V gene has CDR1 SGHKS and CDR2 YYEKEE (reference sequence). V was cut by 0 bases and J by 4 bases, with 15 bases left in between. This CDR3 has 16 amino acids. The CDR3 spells CASSLVHPDLPDTQYF. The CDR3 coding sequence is TGTGCCAGCAGCTTGGTCCACCCGGATTTGCCAGATACGCAGTATTTT. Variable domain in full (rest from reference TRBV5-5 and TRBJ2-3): DAGVTQSPTHLIKTRGQQVTLRCSPISGHKSVSWYQQVLGQGPQFIFQYYEKEERGRGNFPDRFSARQFPNYSSELNVNALLLGDSALYLCASSLVHPDLPDTQYFGPGTRLTVL.

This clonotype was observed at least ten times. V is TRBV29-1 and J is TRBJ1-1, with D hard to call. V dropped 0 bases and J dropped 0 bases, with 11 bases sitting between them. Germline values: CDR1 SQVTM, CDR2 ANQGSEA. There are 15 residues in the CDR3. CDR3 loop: CSVEDFGHMNTEAFF. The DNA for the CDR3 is TGCAGCGTTGAAGATTTCGGGCATATGAACACTGAAGCTTTCTTT.

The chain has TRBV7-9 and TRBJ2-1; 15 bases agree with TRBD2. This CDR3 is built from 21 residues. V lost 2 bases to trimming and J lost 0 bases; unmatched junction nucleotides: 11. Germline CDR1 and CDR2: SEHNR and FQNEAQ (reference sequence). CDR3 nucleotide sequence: TGTGCCAGCAGCTTAAACCCCACGGGACTAGCGGGGGGCCGCTCCTACAATGAGCAGTTCTTC. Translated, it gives CASSLNPTGLAGGRSYNEQFF. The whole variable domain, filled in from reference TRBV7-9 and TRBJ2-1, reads DTGVSQNPRHKITKRGQNVTFRCDPISEHNRLYWYRQTLGQGPEFLTYFQNEAQLEKSRLLSDRFSAERPKGSFSTLEIQRTEQGDSAMYLCASSLNPTGLAGGRSYNEQFFGPGTRLTVL.

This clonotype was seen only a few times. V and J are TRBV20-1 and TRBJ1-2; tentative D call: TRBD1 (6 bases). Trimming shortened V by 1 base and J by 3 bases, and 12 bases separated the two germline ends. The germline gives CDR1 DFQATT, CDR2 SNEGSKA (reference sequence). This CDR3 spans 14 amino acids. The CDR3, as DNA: TGCAGTGCTAGAGGCGCAGGGGATTACTATGGCTACACCTTC. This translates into CSARGAGDYYGYTF.